This entry lists 3 T cell receptor beta chains sequenced from one sample in a study of Ad26.COV2.S vaccination and SARS-CoV-2 variants. Documented treatment: roughly 20 received Ad26.COV2.S at low or high dose, single or two shots; roughly 5 received placebo; per-sample allocation not given. Sampling occurred on day 63 after the first vaccine or placebo injection. The method was immunoSEQ multiplex PCR; TCRdb's version includes in-frame clones alone and lacks a portion of them. Here the sample spans a few hundred thousand clones, about 91% being singletons. Material: peripheral blood, obtained in a trial of Ad26.COV2.S vaccine versus placebo. These receptors were collected from a person aged 18 to 59 who received the Ad26.COV2.S COVID-19 vaccine or a placebo.

This clone was observed a single time. V gene TRBV30 combines with J gene TRBJ2-7; TRBD2 agrees at 8 bases. The V gene's germline CDR1 is GTSNPN and CDR2 SVGIG (reference sequence). CDR3 size: 14 residues. V was pared by 5 bases and J by 2 bases, with 8 bases of the junction left unmatched. CDR3 sequence reads: CAWPGGRRTYEQYF. The CDR3, as DNA: TGTGCCTGGCCCGGCGGGAGGAGGACCTACGAGCAGTACTTC.

This chain links TRBV7-9 with TRBJ2-3, with a possible D match to TRBD1 (6 bases). In germline, CDR1 is SEHNR, CDR2 FQNEAQ (reference sequence). CDR3 size: 15 residues. The V end was cut by 4 bases, the J end by 2 bases, with 13 bases between. The DNA of the CDR3 is TGTGCCAGCAGCTCCCCGACAGGATTCACAGATACGCAGTATTTT. Translating gives CASSSPTGFTDTQYF.

V usage is TRBV5-1 and J usage is TRBJ2-5, with TRBD1 identical over 10 bases. Trimming at V came to 4 bases and at J to 4 bases, leaving 4 bases not matched to a gene. The CDR3 extends over 14 amino acids. Germline V gene data show CDR1 as SGHRS and CDR2 as YFSETQ. The chain's CDR3 is CASSEWDRGETQYF. CDR3 in DNA: TGCGCCAGCAGCGAATGGGACAGGGGAGAGACCCAGTACTTC.